The 27 T cell receptor beta chains given below trace back to one sample, sequenced in a study of control samples from healthy donors and cancer patients. Sequencing used immunoSEQ multiplex PCR; TCRdb keeps in-frame clones, though not all of them. The sample holds approximately 110,000 clones, roughly 85% seen once. Sequencing input: blood. All receptors derive from a woman in her 50s in good health.

In DNA, the CDR3 is TGTGCCAGCAGCCTGGGACTAGCCTACGGGGAGCAGTTCTTC. It encodes CASSLGLAYGEQFF. This chain links TRBV7-6 with TRBJ2-1; 9 positions match TRBD2. Germline assignment: CDR1 SGHVS and CDR2 FNYEAQ. The CDR3 is 14 amino acids. The V gene end was trimmed by 5 bases and the J gene end by 10 bases; junction bases not matched to a gene: 9.

V usage is TRBV6-5 and J usage is TRBJ2-1, with 10 bases aligning to TRBD2. The J segment lost 5 bases and the V segment lost 6 bases, leaving 4 bases of the junction unmatched. Germline-derived CDR1 and CDR2 are MNHEY and SVGAGI. The length of the CDR3 is 14 residues. CDR3 region: CASSGLAEDNEQFF. In DNA, the CDR3 is TGTGCCAGCAGCGGACTAGCGGAGGACAATGAGCAGTTCTTC.

The V call is TRBV5-4, the J call TRBJ2-1, with D unresolved. The germline CDR1 and CDR2 sequences are SGHNT and YYREEE (reference sequence). V lost 0 bases to trimming and J lost 3 bases, with 7 bases between them. The CDR3 has 14 amino acids. CDR3 DNA sequence: TGTGCCAGCAGCTTGGAGGGAAGCTACAATGAGCAGTTCTTC. Translation gives CASSLEGSYNEQFF. Full variable domain (rest looked up from reference TRBV5-4 and TRBJ2-1): ETGVTQSPTHLIKTRGQQVTLRCSSQSGHNTVSWYQQALGQGPQFIFQYYREEENGRGNFPPRFSGLQFPNYSSELNVNALELDDSALYLCASSLEGSYNEQFFGPGTRLTVL.

This clone was picked up a small number of times. This chain connects TRBV28 to TRBJ1-6; maybe TRBD1 (6 bases). CDR1 is MDHEN and CDR2 is SYDVKM in the germline V gene. This CDR3 spans 14 amino acids. V lost 6 bases to trimming and J lost 7 bases, with 13 bases between them. CDR3 nucleotides: TGTGCCAGCAGGGTTTGGGGGGCGAATTCACCCCTCCACTTT. It encodes CASRVWGANSPLHF.

This rearrangement joins TRBV6-5 to TRBJ2-3, with TRBD1 matching 10 bases. The ends lost 6 bases at V and 6 bases at J; junction bases unmatched: 6. This CDR3 is built from 14 residues. Germline values: CDR1 MNHEY, CDR2 SVGAGI. CDR3 nucleotide sequence: TGTGCCAGCAGGGAGACAGGGGGCCGGGATACGCAGTATTTT. Encoded protein: CASRETGGRDTQYF.

The CDR3 DNA reads TGTGCCAGCAGTCTTGGGACAGGGTTCTCTGGAAACACCATATATTTT. It specifies CASSLGTGFSGNTIYF. The V call is TRBV7-6, the J call TRBJ1-3, with 9 bases identical to TRBD1. The length of the CDR3 is 16 residues. Germline loops: CDR1 SGHVS, CDR2 FNYEAQ. V gave up 6 bases and J gave up 0 bases; unmatched junction bases: 6. The complete variable domain, with remaining parts taken from reference TRBV7-6 and TRBJ1-3, reads GAGVSQSPRYKVTKRGQDVALRCDPISGHVSLYWYRQALGQGPEFLTYFNYEAQQDKSGLPNDRFSAERPEGSISTLTIQRTEQRDSAMYRCASSLGTGFSGNTIYFGEGSWLTVV.

This clone came up a few times. The chain joins TRBV6-5 to TRBJ1-2; TRBD1 matches 7 bases. The junction had 9 bases not matched to a gene; V was cut back by 4 bases and J by 4 bases. The germline CDR1 and CDR2 sequences are MNHEY and SVGAGI. This CDR3 is 15 amino acids long. CDR3 DNA sequence: TGTGCCAGCAGTTCTCAAGGGGGCCCCGGCTATGGCTACACCTTC. Its protein product is CASSSQGGPGYGYTF.

The chain carries TRBV7-7 and TRBJ2-1; 8 nucleotides align to TRBD2. Germline CDR1 is SSHAT and CDR2 is FNYEAQ (reference sequence). The CDR3 totals 14 residues. The CDR3 reads CASSPGLEYNEQFF. The DNA of the CDR3 is TGTGCTAGCTCCCCGGGACTAGAATACAATGAGCAGTTCTTC.

V usage is TRBV19 and J usage is TRBJ1-5, with 7 nucleotides matching TRBD1. V lost 4 bases to trimming and J lost 0 bases; unmatched junction nucleotides: 3. Germline CDR1 LNHDA, CDR2 SQIVND (reference sequence). The CDR3 totals 15 residues. The CDR3 bases are TGTGCCAGTAGTACCGGGACAGCTAGCAATCAGCCCCAGCATTTT. Translating gives CASSTGTASNQPQHF. Combining the CDR3 with reference TRBV19 and TRBJ1-5 gives the whole variable domain DGGITQSPKYLFRKEGQNVTLSCEQNLNHDAMYWYRQDPGQGLRLIYYSQIVNDFQKGDIAEGYSVSREKKESFPLTVTSAQKNPTAFYLCASSTGTASNQPQHFGDGTRLSIL.

The sample holds a few counts of this clone. V gene TRBV4-1 combines with J gene TRBJ2-7; the D gene is possibly TRBD1 (6 bases). Per the germline V gene, CDR1 is MGHRA and CDR2 is YSYEKL. The CDR3 runs to 15 residues. The ends were cut back, 4 bases at V and 1 base at J, with 14 bases in the middle. As DNA, the CDR3 is TGCGCCAGCAGCCCTACCGGGACACGGTCCTACGAGCAGTACTTC. Protein sequence: CASSPTGTRSYEQYF.

The sample holds a few counts of this clone. This sequence joins TRBV7-2 and TRBJ1-2, with D maybe TRBD1 (5 bases). CDR3 length equals 14 residues. Germline values: CDR1 SGHTA, CDR2 FQGNSA. Trimming removed 1 base from V and 8 bases from J, with 14 bases in between. CDR3 nucleotides: TGTGCCAGCAGCTTAGAACCCAGGGCCGGAGGCTACACCTTC. The encoded protein is CASSLEPRAGGYTF.

The V call is TRBV29-1, the J call TRBJ1-1; unclear D gene. The CDR3 sequence is 12 residues long. CDR1 and CDR2 (germline): SQVTM, ANQGSEA. Trimming pared 4 bases from V and 6 bases from J, leaving 12 bases between. In DNA form, the CDR3 reads TGCAGCGTTGTGGGAGGGATCGCTGAAGCTTTCTTT. It yields the protein CSVVGGIAEAFF. Full variable domain (remainder filled in from reference TRBV29-1 and TRBJ1-1): SAVISQKPSRDICQRGTSLTIQCQVDSQVTMMFWYRQQPGQSLTLIATANQGSEATYESGFVIDKFPISRPNLTFSTLTVSNMSPEDSSIYLCSVVGGIAEAFFGQGTRLTVV.

The J gene is TRBJ1-2, the V gene TRBV15, with a tentative D call TRBD1 (5 bases). Germline CDR1 is LNHNV and CDR2 is YYDKDF (reference sequence). V was pared by 0 bases and J by 0 bases, with 11 bases between. The CDR3 sequence is 16 residues long. CDR3 region: CATSRDAPGSNYGYTF. The CDR3 nucleotides read TGTGCCACCAGCAGAGATGCGCCAGGGTCTAACTATGGCTACACCTTC. The full variable domain, with the rest looked up from reference TRBV15 and TRBJ1-2, is DAMVIQNPRYQVTQFGKPVTLSCSQTLNHNVMYWYQQKSSQAPKLLFHYYDKDFNNEADTPDNFQSRRPNTSFCFLDIRSPGLGDTAMYLCATSRDAPGSNYGYTFGSGTRLTVV.

The rearrangement links TRBV5-1 to TRBJ1-1, with D perhaps matching TRBD1 (5 bases). The length of the CDR3 is 18 residues. The V and J ends lost 0 bases and 0 bases respectively, with 18 bases between them. The germline gives CDR1 SGHRS, CDR2 YFSETQ. The CDR3: CASSLGGDQHILNTEAFF. DNA for the CDR3: TGCGCCAGCAGCTTGGGGGGCGACCAGCATATTTTGAACACTGAAGCTTTCTTT.

CDR3 DNA: TGTGCCAGCAGCTTGGACTCGGGGGGGCTGAACGAGCAGTACTTC. This encodes CASSLDSGGLNEQYF. J is TRBJ2-7 and V is TRBV5-8; 8 nucleotides align to TRBD2. The CDR3 is made up of 15 amino acids. Unmatched junction bases numbered 7, after V lost 0 bases and J lost 5 bases. Germline lookup yields CDR1 SGHTS and CDR2 YDEGEE.

The gene calls are TRBV28 and TRBJ1-6; possible D gene TRBD1, 6 bases. Per the germline V gene, CDR1 is MDHEN and CDR2 is SYDVKM. The CDR3 spans 12 residues. Trimming took 7 bases from V and 9 from J, leaving 10 bases between them. CDR3 residues: CASKQGVSPLHF. Written as DNA, the CDR3 is TGTGCCAGCAAACAGGGTGTTTCACCCCTCCACTTT.

The V gene is TRBV24-1, the J gene TRBJ2-3, with 12 bases identical to TRBD2. The CDR3 is made up of 16 amino acids. Looked up from germline, CDR1 is KGHDR and CDR2 is SFDVKD. With V trimmed by 6 bases and J by 2 bases, 5 bases remained unmatched. CDR3 in DNA: TGTGCCACCAGTACGACTAGCGGGGGCTACACAGATACGCAGTATTTT. Its translation is CATSTTSGGYTDTQYF.

The J gene is TRBJ1-1, the V gene TRBV11-2, with D tentatively TRBD1 (5 bases). This CDR3 region has 14 residues. Per the germline V gene, CDR1 is SGHAT and CDR2 is FQNNGV. Trimming took 1 base from V and 5 from J, leaving 11 bases between them. The CDR3 nucleotides read TGTGCCAGCAGCTTAGGGAGGGGAAAGACTGAAGCTTTCTTT. This codes for CASSLGRGKTEAFF.

The chain has TRBV7-2 and TRBJ2-7; 10 positions match TRBD1. V dropped 5 bases and J dropped 4; count of bases not matched to a gene: 8. The CDR3 spans 15 residues. CDR1 and CDR2 from the germline V gene are SGHTA and FQGNSA. CDR3 coding DNA: TGTGCCAGCAGCCCCGGACAGGGGGGAGGATACGAGCAGTACTTC. Residues: CASSPGQGGGYEQYF.

This clone was counted between two and nine times. The CDR3 DNA reads as TGTGCCAGCAGCCACGGGGGCGAGCAGTTCTTC. Translation: CASSHGGEQFF. The chain has TRBV6-5 and TRBJ2-1; D assignment may be TRBD1 or TRBD2 (6 bases each). This CDR3 contains 11 residues. V gave up 6 bases and J gave up 10 bases, with 10 bases separating them. Germline V gives CDR1 MNHEY, CDR2 SVGAGI.

The chain recombines TRBV29-1 with TRBJ2-7; TRBD1 might be the D (5 bases). Germline CDR1 SQVTM, CDR2 ANQGSEA. The CDR3 extends over 13 amino acids. V lost 4 bases and J 5 bases, leaving 15 bases between the germline ends. The CDR3 loop reads CSVVYPGKDEQYF. CDR3 sequence (DNA): TGCAGCGTTGTGTACCCAGGGAAAGACGAGCAGTACTTC.

This chain connects TRBV7-2 to TRBJ2-1; 8 bases fit TRBD1. With 5 bases clipped from V and 4 bases from J, the junction kept 7 bases outside the gene matches. CDR1 and CDR2 (germline): SGHTA, FQGNSA. The CDR3 runs to 15 residues. CDR3 in amino acids: CASSTQGAFYNEQFF. The CDR3 DNA reads as TGTGCCAGCAGCACGCAGGGGGCCTTTTACAATGAGCAGTTCTTC.

The CDR3 loop is CASSEAQGGPQHF. The CDR3 bases are TGTGCCAGCAGTGAGGCGCAAGGGGGGCCCCAGCATTTT. The chain is built from TRBV2 and TRBJ1-5; a possible D gene is TRBD1 (6 bases). This CDR3 spans 13 amino acids. Per germline, CDR1 SNHLY and CDR2 FYNNEI. Trimming left V 3 bases short and J 9 bases short, with 12 bases between.

The V and J genes are TRBV5-5 and TRBJ1-2; the match to TRBD1 covers 12 bases. V trimming: 4 bases; J trimming: 5 bases; junction bases outside the gene matches: 6. Germline V gene lookup returns CDR1 SGHKS and CDR2 YYEKEE (reference sequence). The CDR3 spans 15 residues. DNA for the CDR3: TGTGCCAGCAGCACGGGGACAGGGGGCGGTTATGGCTACACCTTC. Its translation is CASSTGTGGGYGYTF.

This chain connects TRBV19 to TRBJ2-1; 9 bases fit TRBD2. After removal of 6 bases from V and 10 bases from J, the junction contained 16 bases not matched to a gene. There are 16 residues in the CDR3. The germline V gene encodes CDR1 LNHDA and CDR2 SQIVND (reference sequence). The CDR3 sequence: CASRSELMERGVEQFF. CDR3 DNA sequence: TGTGCCAGTAGGTCTGAGCTTATGGAGCGGGGGGTGGAGCAGTTCTTC.

The J gene is TRBJ2-2, the V gene TRBV9; TRBD2 matches 7 bases. CDR3 length equals 15 residues. J was trimmed by 6 bases and V by 3 bases; bases with no gene match: 8. In germline, CDR1 is SGDLS, CDR2 YYNGEE. The CDR3 sequence is CASSATPLAPGELFF. In DNA, the CDR3 is TGTGCCAGCAGCGCCACTCCACTAGCGCCCGGGGAGCTGTTTTTT.

The chain joins TRBV6-2 or TRBV6-3 to TRBJ2-6, with 9 bases fitting TRBD1. The CDR3 has 17 amino acids. V shed 4 bases and J 0 bases; nucleotides not matched to a gene: 4. Germline V lookup: CDR1 MNHEY, CDR2 SVGEGT. The CDR3 sequence is CASSFGTGPSGANVLTF. CDR3 coding DNA: TGTGCCAGCAGTTTCGGGACAGGGCCCTCTGGGGCCAACGTCCTGACTTTC.